These T cell receptor beta chains were read from a single sample in a study of regulatory T cells in long-lasting Graves disease. In TCRdb, the multiplex PCR reads were re-called with MiXCR into one record per CDR3 protein. The sample holds approximately 690,000 distinct CDR3 sequences, about 30% seen once. This specimen consisted of peripheral blood mononuclear cells (PBMCs), obtained when the disease was refractory, from a patient treated with antithyroid drugs. Receptors originate from a female donor with Graves disease. CDR3s include the opening cysteine and the closing phenylalanine or tryptophan. A D gene is named only where the DNA matches it firmly. Size values are once, few and many counts, or a class for expanded clones, and some rows have none.

j_gene,d_gene,abundance,v_gene,CDR3aa,CDR3nt
TRBJ2-5,TRBD1,-,TRBV29-1,CSVKNLDRVETQYF,TGCAGCGTCAAGAACCTCGACAGGGTAGAGACCCAGTACTTC
TRBJ1-5,-,-,TRBV28,CASTESRYQPQHF,TGTGCCAGCACCGAATCCCGGTATCAGCCCCAGCATTTT
TRBJ1-5,-,-,TRBV7-3,CASSLSNREKQPQHF,TGTGCCAGCAGCTTATCTAACAGGGAGAAACAGCCCCAGCATTTT
TRBJ1-5,-,once,TRBV6-2/TRBV6-3,CASTRGSGQGNQPQHF,TGTGCCAGCACCAGGGGATCGGGGCAGGGCAATCAGCCCCAGCATTTT
TRBJ2-7,-,many,TRBV28,CASSFSLAGYEQYF,TGTGCCAGCAGTTTCTCCCTAGCAGGCTACGAGCAGTACTTC
TRBJ2-5,-,few,TRBV5-1,CASSYGQKETQYF,TGCGCCAGCAGCTACGGACAGAAAGAGACCCAGTACTTC
TRBJ2-7,-,many,TRBV2,CASVELSTLSYEQYF,TGTGCCAGCGTGGAACTCTCAACCCTTTCTTACGAGCAGTACTTC
TRBJ2-7,-,many,TRBV2,CANDRDAIYEQYF,TGTGCCAACGACCGGGACGCTATCTACGAGCAGTACTTC
TRBJ1-6,-,-,TRBV5-1,CASSLATGGRSPLHF,TGCGCCAGCAGCTTGGCCACGGGGGGGCGGTCACCCCTCCACTTT
TRBJ1-5,TRBD1,-,TRBV20-1,CSAPPGQGFSSAGNQPQHF,TGCAGTGCTCCACCGGGACAGGGTTTCTCTTCGGCGGGTAATCAGCCCCAGCATTTT
TRBJ1-1,TRBD1,many,TRBV2,CASSERTGRMAEAFF,TGTGCCAGCAGTGAAAGGACAGGGCGGATGGCTGAAGCTTTCTTT